The following is a T cell receptor beta chain sequence with its context. Clones were read by immunoSEQ multiplex PCR, and TCRdb kept only the in-frame ones, dropping some. The table shows around 290,000 clones, with 80% to 95% occurring only once. The data were obtained in a study of blood T cell repertoires in COVID-19. Looking at the study overall: Donors in the United States, Italy and Spain gave samples during acute or convalescent COVID-19. Nucleic acid was either cDNA or gDNA, and it came from T cells, B-cell-depleted T cells, or PBMCs.

The V gene lost 0 bases and the J gene lost 2 bases, with 16 bases spanning the gap. Germline loops: CDR1 SGHRS, CDR2 YFSETQ. This CDR3 comprises 17 residues. Recruits, aged 18 to 89 years, lived in about two dozen US areas. The receptor's source is a woman aged 25 to 45 who had recovered from COVID-19. The rearrangement joins TRBV5-1 to TRBJ2-3; TRBD2 is a possible D gene (6 bases). The sample comprised PBMCs or T cells enriched from blood (not recorded which). For the CDR3, the DNA is TGCGCCAGCAGCTTGGCGAGGGGACTCGAAGTCACAGATACGCAGTATTTT. Translation: CASSLARGLEVTDTQYF.